The rows below give T cell receptor beta chains drawn from one sample of a study of beta chain features in type 1 diabetes. Data came from immunoSEQ multiplex PCR; TCRdb stores just in-frame clones and leaves some out. Among about 52,000 clones, around 40% were seen once, and the ten largest hold 1.4%. The sequencing sample was made of Tregs from blood. All receptors come from a man aged 25-40 years with type 1 diabetes. Both conserved end residues are part of each CDR3. Clone sizes are given selectively: once, few, many, or a class where the clone is expanded.

clone size: .; CDR3 length: 12; V gene: TRBV7-9; CDR3 protein: CASSLYDTEAFF
clone size: .; CDR3 length: 15; V gene: TRBV19; CDR3 protein: CASISSGSFTGELFF
clone size: once; CDR3 length: 15; V gene: TRBV15; CDR3 protein: CATSSGGDAPREQYF
clone size: .; CDR3 length: 19; V gene: TRBV29-1; CDR3 protein: CSVQGLGQGGTTVYNEQFF
clone size: few; CDR3 length: 13; V gene: TRBV29-1; CDR3 protein: CSVGTGAGYGYTF
clone size: .; CDR3 length: 14; V gene: TRBV5-3; CDR3 protein: CARSLIRSNQPQHF
clone size: .; CDR3 length: 14; V gene: TRBV2; CDR3 protein: CASRNGQGNQPQHF
clone size: .; CDR3 length: 15; V gene: TRBV19; CDR3 protein: CASSAKTGAGYEQYF
clone size: .; CDR3 length: 16; V gene: TRBV9; CDR3 protein: CASSVVKDGGTDTQYF
clone size: .; CDR3 length: 12; V gene: TRBV2; CDR3 protein: CASSSDQGEQFF
clone size: .; CDR3 length: 14; V gene: TRBV27; CDR3 protein: CASRRGTASEKLFF
clone size: .; CDR3 length: 15; V gene: TRBV7-9; CDR3 protein: CASSLVAVSSYEQYF